This T cell receptor (beta chain) derives from a study of cytomegalovirus exposure and HLA in healthy donors. It was with 60 Vbeta and 13 Jbeta primers that the PCR ran. Only in-frame clones appear in the TCRdb table, and some are missing; sequencing was by immunoSEQ multiplex PCR. The sample contains some 120,000 clones, more than 60% of which appear only once. Study-level points and caveats: TCR beta sequences reportedly predicted most subjects' HLA-A and HLA-B alleles accurately.

Worth noting for this clone: Antigen unknown.

CDR3 size: 15 residues. Trimming removed 0 bases from V and 4 bases from J, with 13 bases in between. The germline V gene encodes CDR1 SGDLS and CDR2 YYNGEE. This sequence joins TRBV9 and TRBJ1-1; maybe TRBD1 (5 bases). The TCR originated in a woman aged 40 to 55 in good health and CMV-seropositive. Sequencing was carried out using PBMCs. The CDR3 protein is CASSVGGGGGTEAFF. The CDR3 DNA sequence: TGTGCCAGCAGCGTAGGGGGCGGGGGGGGCACTGAAGCTTTCTTT.